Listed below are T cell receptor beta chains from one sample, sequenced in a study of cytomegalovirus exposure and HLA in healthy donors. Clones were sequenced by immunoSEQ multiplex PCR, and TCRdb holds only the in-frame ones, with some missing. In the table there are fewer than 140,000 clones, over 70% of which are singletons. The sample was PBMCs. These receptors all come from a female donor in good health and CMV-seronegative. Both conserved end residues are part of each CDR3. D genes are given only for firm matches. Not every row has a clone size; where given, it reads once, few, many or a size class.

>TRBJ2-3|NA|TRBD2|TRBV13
TGTGCCAGCAACCCTAAACTAGCGGTCACAGATACGCAGTATTTT
CASNPKLAVTDTQYF
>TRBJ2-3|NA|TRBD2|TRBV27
TGTGCCAGCAGTTTTGGGCTAGCGGGGGGTAGACGCACAGATACGCAGTATTTT
CASSFGLAGGRRTDTQYF
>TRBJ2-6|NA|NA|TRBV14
TGTGCCAGCAGCCAACCGGGGGTCTCTGGGGCCAACGTCCTGACTTTC
CASSQPGVSGANVLTF
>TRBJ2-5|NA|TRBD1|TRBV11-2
TGTGCCAGCAGCTTAGGGCAGGGGGCAACGGAGACCCAGTACTTC
CASSLGQGATETQYF
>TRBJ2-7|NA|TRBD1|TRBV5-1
TGCGCCAGCAGCCTAGGACAGGAGCTCGGCGAGCAGTACTTC
CASSLGQELGEQYF
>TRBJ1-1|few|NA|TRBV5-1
TGCGCCAGCAGCCCGTCGGGACAGAACACTGAAGCTTTCTTT
CASSPSGQNTEAFF
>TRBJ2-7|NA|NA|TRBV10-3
TGTGCCATCAGTGAGTCGCGGGGGCCCTACGAGCAGTACTTC
CAISESRGPYEQYF
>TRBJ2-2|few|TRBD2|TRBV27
TGTGCCACCAAAGCGGGGTTGAACACCGGGGAGCTGTTTTTT
CATKAGLNTGELFF
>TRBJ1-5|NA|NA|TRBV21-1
TGTGCCAGCAGCGGTGGGGCCCCCGAATTT
CASSGGAPEF
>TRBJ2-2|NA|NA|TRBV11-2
TGTGCCAGCAGCTTAGACGCGCGGGGGAACACCGGGGAGCTGTTTTTT
CASSLDARGNTGELFF
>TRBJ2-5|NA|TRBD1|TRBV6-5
TGTGCCAGCAGTTACTCGGGGACAGGGGTGGGGGAGACCCAGTACTTC
CASSYSGTGVGETQYF
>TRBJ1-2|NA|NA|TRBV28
TGTGCCAGCAGTAACCCCGGGGGTTATGGCTACACCTTC
CASSNPGGYGYTF
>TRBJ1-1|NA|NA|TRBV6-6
TGTGCCAGCAGTTACCTGGCAGGGAGGGGTGAAGCTTTCTTT
CASSYLAGRGEAFF
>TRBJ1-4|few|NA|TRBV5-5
TGTGCCAGCAGGTTGGGGCAGAAGAATGAAAAACTGTTTTTT
CASRLGQKNEKLFF
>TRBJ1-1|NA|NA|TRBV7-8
TGTGCCAGCAGCTCAGGTGTGAACACTGAAGCTTTCTTT
CASSSGVNTEAFF
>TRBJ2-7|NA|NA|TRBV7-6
TGTGCCAGCAGCCTATTGACTAGCAGGGGCGAGCAGTACTTC
CASSLLTSRGEQYF
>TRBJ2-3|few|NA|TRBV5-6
TGTGCCAGCAGCAATCTTCTTAGCCCGGATACGCAGTATTTT
CASSNLLSPDTQYF
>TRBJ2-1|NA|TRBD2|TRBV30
TGTGCCTGGAGTGCTCTAGCGGGAGTTGGCAATGAGCAGTTCTTC
CAWSALAGVGNEQFF
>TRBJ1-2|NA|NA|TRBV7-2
TGTGCCAGCAGCTTTGGGGGGGCCCGGGGCTATGGCTACACCTTC
CASSFGGARGYGYTF
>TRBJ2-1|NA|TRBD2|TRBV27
TGTGCCAGCAGTTCAGCTCTTCCGGGACTAGTTGACAATGAGCAGTTCTTC
CASSSALPGLVDNEQFF
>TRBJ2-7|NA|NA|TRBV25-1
TGTGCCAGCAGTGAATCCCTGGGGGGGGCGATTTCCTACGAGCAGTACTTC
CASSESLGGAISYEQYF
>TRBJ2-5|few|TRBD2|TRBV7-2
TGTGCCAGCAGCAAGCGAGTAGCGGGACGAAGTGAGACCCAGTACTTC
CASSKRVAGRSETQYF
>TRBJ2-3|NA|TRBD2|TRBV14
TGTGCCAGCAGCCCGAGCGGGGCCAACACAGATACGCAGTATTTT
CASSPSGANTDTQYF
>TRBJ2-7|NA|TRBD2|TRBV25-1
TGTGCCAGCAGGGGAGGGAGGGGACTAGCGGGCCTGTACGAGCAGTACTTC
CASRGGRGLAGLYEQYF
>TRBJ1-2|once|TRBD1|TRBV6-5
TGTGCCAGCAGTTACTTGGGACAGGGTGACTATGGCTACACCTTC
CASSYLGQGDYGYTF
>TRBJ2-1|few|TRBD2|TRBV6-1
TGTGCCAGCAGAGAAGGGACTAGCGGGAGTGCCGATGAGCAGTTCTTC
CASREGTSGSADEQFF
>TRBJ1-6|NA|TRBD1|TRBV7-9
TGTGCCAGCAGCTTAGCGTCGAGACAGGGGGCTCATTCACCCCTCCACTTT
CASSLASRQGAHSPLHF
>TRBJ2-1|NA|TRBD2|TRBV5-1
TGCGCCAGCAGCGGGGGACTAGCGGCTTCCTACAATGAGCAGTTCTTC
CASSGGLAASYNEQFF
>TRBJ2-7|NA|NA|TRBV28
TGTGCCAGCAGTTTACCAGGAAGCACCTACGAGCAGTACTTC
CASSLPGSTYEQYF
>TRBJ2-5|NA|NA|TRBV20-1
TGCAGTGCTAGAGTGGGGGCAGGACAGTACTTC
CSARVGAGQYF
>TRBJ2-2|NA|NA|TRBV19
TGTGCCAGTAGTATATGGGGAGTCGGGGAGCTGTTTTTT
CASSIWGVGELFF
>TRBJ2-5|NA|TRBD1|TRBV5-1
TGCGCCAGCAGCTTTCAGGGGGAAGAGACCCAGTACTTC
CASSFQGEETQYF
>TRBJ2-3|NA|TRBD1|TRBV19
TGTGCCAGTAGTATCGGACAGGGGGAAAGGGATACGCAGTATTTT
CASSIGQGERDTQYF
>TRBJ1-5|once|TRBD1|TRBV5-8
TGTGCCAGCAGCCCAACAGGGGGAGATCAGCCCCAGCATTTT
CASSPTGGDQPQHF
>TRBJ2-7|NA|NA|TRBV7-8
TGTGCCAGCAGCTCCAGGCGACTAGTCGCCTACGAGCAGTACTTC
CASSSRRLVAYEQYF
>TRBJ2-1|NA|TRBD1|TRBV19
TGTGCCAGTAGTCCCGGACAGGTTAACAATGAGCAGTTCTTC
CASSPGQVNNEQFF